Below, 7 T cell receptor beta chains from the same sample are listed, as sequenced in a study of siplizumab effects on memory and regulatory T cells. TCRdb keeps only in-frame clones here, not all; method: immunoSEQ multiplex PCR. The sample includes about 62,000 clones, about 80% of them seen just once. The sequenced sample consisted of memory CD4+ T cells sorted from blood. Source of these receptors: a human donor in good health.

V is TRBV21-1 and J is TRBJ1-5; the table gives TRBD1 as D, unverified against the DNA. TRBV21-1 is termed a pseudogene. The CDR3 spans 16 residues. For the CDR3, the DNA is TGTGCCAGCCACGTCTCCACAGGGGCTGGCAATCAGCCCCAGCATTTT. Its protein is CASHVSTGAGNQPQHF.

The chain employs TRBV7-9 and TRBJ2-1; D is undetermined. V lost 3 bases and J lost 3, with 9 bases in between. The CDR3 totals 14 residues. Germline CDR1 and CDR2: SEHNR and FQNEAQ (reference sequence). The DNA of the CDR3 is TGTGCCAGCAGCTTGTACACCGACTACAATGAGCAGTTCTTC. This encodes CASSLYTDYNEQFF. The variable domain in full, with the rest retrieved from reference TRBV7-9 and TRBJ2-1, is DTGVSQNPRHKITKRGQNVTFRCDPISEHNRLYWYRQTLGQGPEFLTYFQNEAQLEKSRLLSDRFSAERPKGSFSTLEIQRTEQGDSAMYLCASSLYTDYNEQFFGPGTRLTVL.

The rearrangement joins TRBV5-4 to TRBJ1-6; the D is unclear. Trimming stripped 3 bases from V and 2 bases from J, with 15 bases between. The V gene's germline CDR1 is SGHNT and CDR2 YYREEE (reference sequence). The CDR3 totals 17 residues. The CDR3 DNA follows: TGTGCCAGCAGCTCGTGGACCCAGCGGACCTATAATTCACCCCTCCACTTT. Its translation: CASSSWTQRTYNSPLHF.

This chain uses TRBV6-5 with TRBJ2-1; perhaps TRBD1 as D (5 bases). CDR3 length: 12 residues. CDR1 MNHEY and CDR2 SVGAGI come from the germline V gene. V lost 5 bases to trimming and J lost 7 bases, with 9 bases between them. CDR3 in amino acids: CASSPQGNEQFF. In DNA, the CDR3 is TGTGCCAGCAGTCCCCAGGGTAATGAGCAGTTCTTC.

The chain uses TRBV6-6 and TRBJ1-2; D may be TRBD1 (5 bases). Trimming shortened V by 6 bases and J by 6 bases, and 11 bases separated the two germline ends. The CDR3 is 12 amino acids. CDR1 is MNHNY, CDR2 SVGAGI, per germline (reference sequence). CDR3 sequence: CASRPDSDGYTF. The CDR3 nucleotides are TGTGCCAGCAGACCCGACAGCGATGGCTACACCTTC.

The rearrangement uses TRBV18 and TRBJ2-3; D remains unclear. The CDR3 has 13 residues. The germline V gene has CDR1 KGHSH and CDR2 LQKENI. V lost 8 bases, J lost 1 base, and 10 bases lay in between. In DNA, the CDR3 is TGTGCCAGCACCACGGGTGGCACAGATACGCAGTATTTT. It codes for CASTTGGTDTQYF.

This rearrangement joins TRBV14 to TRBJ2-1; TRBD1 matches at 8 bases. Germline CDR1 and CDR2: SGHDN and FVKESK. V shed 4 bases, J shed 4 bases, and the junction held 15 bases outside the gene matches. The CDR3 loop spans 18 amino acids. The DNA for the CDR3 is TGTGCCAGCAGCCTCCAATATCTACAGGGGGGAGCTTACAATGAGCAGTTCTTC. Protein sequence: CASSLQYLQGGAYNEQFF. The complete variable domain, with remaining parts taken from reference TRBV14 and TRBJ2-1, reads EAGVTQFPSHSVIEKGQTVTLRCDPISGHDNLYWYRRVMGKEIKFLLHFVKESKQDESGMPNNRFLAERTGGTYSTLKVQPAELEDSGVYFCASSLQYLQGGAYNEQFFGPGTRLTVL.